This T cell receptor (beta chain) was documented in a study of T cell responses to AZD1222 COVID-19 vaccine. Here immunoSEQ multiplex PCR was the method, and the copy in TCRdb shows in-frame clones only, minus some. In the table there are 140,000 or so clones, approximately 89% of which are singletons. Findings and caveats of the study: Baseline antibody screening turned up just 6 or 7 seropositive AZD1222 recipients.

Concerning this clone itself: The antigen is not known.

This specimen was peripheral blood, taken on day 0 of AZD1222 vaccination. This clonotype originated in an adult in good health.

The CDR3 sequence: CASSPWGSGGTGGPNTEAFF. The CDR3 coding sequence is TGTGCCAGTAGCCCCTGGGGCTCCGGAGGGACAGGGGGTCCGAACACTGAAGCTTTCTTT. J is TRBJ1-1 and V is TRBV19; 11 nucleotides match TRBD1. The junction had 19 bases not matched to a gene; V was cut back by 6 bases and J by 1 base. The CDR3 length is 20 residues. Germline CDR1 reads LNHDA; CDR2 reads SQIVND (reference sequence). The full variable domain, rest sourced from reference TRBV19 and TRBJ1-1, is DGGITQSPKYLFRKEGQNVTLSCEQNLNHDAMYWYRQDPGQGLRLIYYSQIVNDFQKGDIAEGYSVSREKKESFPLTVTSAQKNPTAFYLCASSPWGSGGTGGPNTEAFFGQGTRLTVV.